This T cell receptor beta chain was identified in a study of CD8 T cells in ankylosing spondylitis. TCRdb itself ran the 5' RACE reads through MiXCR, one entry per CDR3 protein. The table has fewer than 650,000 distinct CDR3 sequences, 10% to 15% seen once. Notes on this clonotype: Antigen specificity is unknown.

V dropped 3 bases and J dropped 2 bases, with 7 bases sitting between them. This CDR3 is 13 amino acids long. Germline V gives CDR1 SGHTA, CDR2 FQGNSA. Study-wide results and caveats: There was a TCR beta motif, made of fewer than 10 highly homologous variants, that appeared characteristic of ankylosing spondylitis blood. Disease-linked clones proved CD8+ and comparatively uncommon in peripheral blood. Earlier literature documents some of the motif variants in reactive arthritis synovial fluid and blood.

The V call is TRBV7-2, the J call TRBJ2-5; D is uncertain. Sequencing used blood, either unsorted or a sorted T cell fraction (not recorded which). The source of this sequence is a male donor with ankylosing spondylitis. The DNA of the CDR3 is TGTGCCAGCAGCTTTCAGAATCAAGAGACCCAGTACTTC. It translates to CASSFQNQETQYF.